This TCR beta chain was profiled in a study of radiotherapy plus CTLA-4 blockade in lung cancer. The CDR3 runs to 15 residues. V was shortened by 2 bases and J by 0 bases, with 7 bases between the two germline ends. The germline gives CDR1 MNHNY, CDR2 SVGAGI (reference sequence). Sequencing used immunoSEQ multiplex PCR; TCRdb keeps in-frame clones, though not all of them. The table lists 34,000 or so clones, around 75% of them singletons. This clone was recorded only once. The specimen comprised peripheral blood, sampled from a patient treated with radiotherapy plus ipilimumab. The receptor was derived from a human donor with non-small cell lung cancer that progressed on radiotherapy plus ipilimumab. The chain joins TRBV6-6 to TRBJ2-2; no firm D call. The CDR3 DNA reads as TGTGCCAGCAGTTACATGGATTCGAACACCGGGGAGCTGTTTTTT. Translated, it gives CASSYMDSNTGELFF.